This T cell receptor beta chain emerged from a study of shared clonotypes between healthy human individuals. Germline V gives CDR1 SNHLY, CDR2 FYNNEI. CDR3 size: 16 residues. The V end lost 7 bases, the J end lost 3 bases, and 19 bases lay between the germline ends. Sequencing was performed with immunoSEQ multiplex PCR; in TCRdb, only in-frame clones are kept and a portion is missing. The table has 2 million to 3 million clones, roughly 93% seen once. This clone was seen just once. This receptor was identified in a man younger than 30 in good health. Some clones in this sample may be carry-over from other donors' samples. This sequence joins TRBV2 and TRBJ1-5, with D perhaps matching TRBD1 (5 bases). Source material: naive CD4+ T cells from PBMCs. Noted subset: CD45RA+ positively selected. CDR3 coding DNA: TGTGCCAGCAAGGGGCAGGGAGGTATTGACAATCAGCCCCAGCATTTT. As protein: CASKGQGGIDNQPQHF.